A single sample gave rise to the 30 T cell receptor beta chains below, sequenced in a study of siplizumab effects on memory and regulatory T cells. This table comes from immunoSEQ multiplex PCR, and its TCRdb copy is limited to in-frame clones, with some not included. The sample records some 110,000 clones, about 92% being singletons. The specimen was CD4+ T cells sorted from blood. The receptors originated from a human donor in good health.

CDR3 residues: CASSLAAHGEQFF. In nucleotides, the CDR3 is TGTGCCAGCAGTTTAGCGGCCCACGGTGAGCAGTTCTTC. The genes are TRBV27 and TRBJ2-1; no clear D. This CDR3 contains 13 residues. The germline V and J ends were trimmed by 2 bases and 9 bases, with 11 bases remaining between them. Germline CDR1 is MNHEY and CDR2 is SMNVEV (reference sequence).

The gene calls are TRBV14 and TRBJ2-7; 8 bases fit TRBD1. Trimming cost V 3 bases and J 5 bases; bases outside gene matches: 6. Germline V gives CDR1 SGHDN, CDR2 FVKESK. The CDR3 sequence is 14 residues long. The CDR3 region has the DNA TGTGCCAGCAGCCAGATGGAGGACAGGGACGAGCAGTACTTC. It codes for CASSQMEDRDEQYF.

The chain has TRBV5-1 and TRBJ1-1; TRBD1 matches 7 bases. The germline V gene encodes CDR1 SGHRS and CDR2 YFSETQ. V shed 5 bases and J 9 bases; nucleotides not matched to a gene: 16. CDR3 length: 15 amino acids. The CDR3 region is CASRVEGQTSTKAFF. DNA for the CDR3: TGCGCCAGCAGGGTTGAGGGACAGACCTCTACCAAAGCTTTCTTT.

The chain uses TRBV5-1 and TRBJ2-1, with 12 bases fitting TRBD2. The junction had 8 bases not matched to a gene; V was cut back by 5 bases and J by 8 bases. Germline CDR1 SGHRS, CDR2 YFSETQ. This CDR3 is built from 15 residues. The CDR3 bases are TGCGCCAGCAGTTCTGGACTAGCGGGATCTGATGAGCAGTTCTTC. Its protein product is CASSSGLAGSDEQFF.

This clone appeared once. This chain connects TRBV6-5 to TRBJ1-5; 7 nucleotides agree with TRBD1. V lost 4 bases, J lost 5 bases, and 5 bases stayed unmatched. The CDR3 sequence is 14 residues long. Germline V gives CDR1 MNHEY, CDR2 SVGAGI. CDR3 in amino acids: CASSSIGGDQPQHF. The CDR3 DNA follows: TGTGCCAGCAGTTCGATAGGGGGCGATCAGCCCCAGCATTTT.

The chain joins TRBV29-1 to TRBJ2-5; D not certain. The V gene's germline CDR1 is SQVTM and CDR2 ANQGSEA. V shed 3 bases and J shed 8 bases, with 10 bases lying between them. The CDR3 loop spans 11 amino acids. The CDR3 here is CSVDLSVTQYF. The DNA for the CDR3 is TGCAGCGTTGACCTTAGTGTAACCCAGTACTTC.

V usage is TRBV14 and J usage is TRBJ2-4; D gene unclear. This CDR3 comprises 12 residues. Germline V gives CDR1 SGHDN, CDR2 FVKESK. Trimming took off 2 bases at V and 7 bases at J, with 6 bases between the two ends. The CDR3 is CASSQSINIQYF. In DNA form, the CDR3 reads TGTGCCAGCAGCCAATCCATCAACATTCAGTACTTC.

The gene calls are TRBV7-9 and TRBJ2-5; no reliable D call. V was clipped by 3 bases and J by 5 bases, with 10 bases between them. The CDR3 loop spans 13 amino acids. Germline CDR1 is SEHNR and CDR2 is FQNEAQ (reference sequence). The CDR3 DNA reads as TGTGCCAGCAGCTTTGGGATGGTGGAGACCCAGTACTTC. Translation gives CASSFGMVETQYF.

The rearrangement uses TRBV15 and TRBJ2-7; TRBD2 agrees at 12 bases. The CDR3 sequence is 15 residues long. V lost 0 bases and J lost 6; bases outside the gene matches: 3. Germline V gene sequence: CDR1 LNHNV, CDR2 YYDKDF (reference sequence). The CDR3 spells CATSRDPSGRGEQYF. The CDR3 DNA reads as TGTGCCACCAGCAGAGACCCTAGCGGGAGGGGCGAGCAGTACTTC.

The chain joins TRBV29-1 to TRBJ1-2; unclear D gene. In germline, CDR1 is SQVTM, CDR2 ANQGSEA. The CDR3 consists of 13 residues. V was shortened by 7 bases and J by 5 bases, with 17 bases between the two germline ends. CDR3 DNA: TGCAGCGCCGAACGTGCAGGAAGGTATGGCTACACCTTC. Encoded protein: CSAERAGRYGYTF.

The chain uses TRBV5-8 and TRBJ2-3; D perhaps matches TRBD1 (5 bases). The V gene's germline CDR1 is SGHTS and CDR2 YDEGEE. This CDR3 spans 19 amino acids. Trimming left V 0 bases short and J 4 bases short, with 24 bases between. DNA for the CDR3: TGTGCCAGCAGCTTGGACCTCAGGGCCCCTAACGCTCTCCCAGATACGCAGTATTTT. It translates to CASSLDLRAPNALPDTQYF.

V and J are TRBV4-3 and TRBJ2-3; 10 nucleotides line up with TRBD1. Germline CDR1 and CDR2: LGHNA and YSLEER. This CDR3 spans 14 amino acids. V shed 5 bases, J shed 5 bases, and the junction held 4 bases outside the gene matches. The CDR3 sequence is CASSATGGIDTQYF. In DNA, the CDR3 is TGCGCCAGCAGCGCGACAGGGGGCATAGATACGCAGTATTTT.

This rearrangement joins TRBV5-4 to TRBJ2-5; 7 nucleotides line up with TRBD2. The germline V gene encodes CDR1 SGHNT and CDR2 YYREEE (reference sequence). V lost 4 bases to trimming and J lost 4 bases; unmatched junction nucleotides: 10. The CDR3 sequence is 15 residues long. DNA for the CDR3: TGTGCCAGCAGCGCCGGGACTACCGTAAGAGAGACCCAGTACTTC. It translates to CASSAGTTVRETQYF.

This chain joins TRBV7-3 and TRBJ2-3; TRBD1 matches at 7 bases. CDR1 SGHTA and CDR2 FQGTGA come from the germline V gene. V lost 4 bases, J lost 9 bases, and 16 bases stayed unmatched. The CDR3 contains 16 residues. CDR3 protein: CASSSTGALQGETQYF. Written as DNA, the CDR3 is TGTGCCAGCAGCTCAACAGGGGCCCTTCAAGGAGAGACGCAGTATTTT.

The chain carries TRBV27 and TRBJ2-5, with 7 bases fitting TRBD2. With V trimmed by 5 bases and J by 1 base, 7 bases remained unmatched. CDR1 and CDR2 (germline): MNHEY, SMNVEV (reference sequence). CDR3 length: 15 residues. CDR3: CASSTTSSGQETQYF. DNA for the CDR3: TGTGCCAGCAGTACAACCTCTAGCGGCCAAGAGACCCAGTACTTC.

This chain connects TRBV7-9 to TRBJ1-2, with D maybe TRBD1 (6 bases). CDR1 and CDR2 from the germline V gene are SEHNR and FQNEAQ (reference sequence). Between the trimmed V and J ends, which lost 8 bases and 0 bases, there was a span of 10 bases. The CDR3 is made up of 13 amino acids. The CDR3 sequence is CASGGATNYGYTF. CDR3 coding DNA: TGTGCCAGCGGGGGCGCTACTAACTATGGCTACACCTTC.

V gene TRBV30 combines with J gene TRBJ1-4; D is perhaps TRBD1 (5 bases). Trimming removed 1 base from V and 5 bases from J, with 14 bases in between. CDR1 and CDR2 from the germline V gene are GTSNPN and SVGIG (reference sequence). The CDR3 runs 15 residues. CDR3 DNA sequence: TGTGCCTGGAGTGCACCCCGGACACGGAATGAAAAACTGTTTTTT. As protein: CAWSAPRTRNEKLFF.

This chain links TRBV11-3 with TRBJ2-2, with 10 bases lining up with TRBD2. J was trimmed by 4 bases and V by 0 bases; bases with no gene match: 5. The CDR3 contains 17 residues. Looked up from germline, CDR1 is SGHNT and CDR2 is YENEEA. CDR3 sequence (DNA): TGTGCCAGCAGCTTAGATCCTAGCGGGAGAGGCACCGGGGAGCTGTTTTTT. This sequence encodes CASSLDPSGRGTGELFF.

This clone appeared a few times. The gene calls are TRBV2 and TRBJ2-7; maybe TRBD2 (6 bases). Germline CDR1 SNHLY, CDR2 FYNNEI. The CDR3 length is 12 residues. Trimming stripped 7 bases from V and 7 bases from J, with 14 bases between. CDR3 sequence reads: CASKLGTSEQYF. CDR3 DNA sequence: TGTGCCAGCAAGCTCGGGACTTCGGAGCAGTACTTC.

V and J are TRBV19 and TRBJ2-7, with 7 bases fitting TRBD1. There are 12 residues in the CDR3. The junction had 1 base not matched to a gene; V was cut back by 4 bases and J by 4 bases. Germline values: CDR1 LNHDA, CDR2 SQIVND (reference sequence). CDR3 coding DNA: TGTGCCAGTAGTAGACAGGGATACGAGCAGTACTTC. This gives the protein CASSRQGYEQYF.

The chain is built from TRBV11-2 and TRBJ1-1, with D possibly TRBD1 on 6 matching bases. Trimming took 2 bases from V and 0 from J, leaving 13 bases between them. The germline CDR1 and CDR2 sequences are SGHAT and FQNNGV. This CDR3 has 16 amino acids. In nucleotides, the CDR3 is TGTGCCAGCAGCTTATCCCGAGGGGGTCTGAACACTGAAGCTTTCTTT. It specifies CASSLSRGGLNTEAFF.

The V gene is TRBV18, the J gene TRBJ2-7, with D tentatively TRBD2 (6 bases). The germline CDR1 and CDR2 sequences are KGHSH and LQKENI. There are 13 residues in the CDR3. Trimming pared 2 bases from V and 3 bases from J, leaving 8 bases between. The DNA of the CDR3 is TGTGCCAGCTCACCAATAGCGGTCTACGAGCAGTACTTC. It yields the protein CASSPIAVYEQYF.

The CDR3 coding sequence is TGTGCCAGCAGCTTGGGAACCGACAGGCCCCTCGAGACCCAGTACTTC. As protein: CASSLGTDRPLETQYF. The rearrangement links TRBV5-4 to TRBJ2-5, with a possible D match to TRBD1 (6 bases). V lost 0 bases to trimming and J lost 5 bases, with 17 bases between them. CDR1 and CDR2 (germline): SGHNT, YYREEE (reference sequence). This CDR3 is built from 16 residues. Together with reference TRBV5-4 and TRBJ2-5, the CDR3 gives the full variable domain: ETGVTQSPTHLIKTRGQQVTLRCSSQSGHNTVSWYQQALGQGPQFIFQYYREEENGRGNFPPRFSGLQFPNYSSELNVNALELDDSALYLCASSLGTDRPLETQYFGPGTRLLVL.

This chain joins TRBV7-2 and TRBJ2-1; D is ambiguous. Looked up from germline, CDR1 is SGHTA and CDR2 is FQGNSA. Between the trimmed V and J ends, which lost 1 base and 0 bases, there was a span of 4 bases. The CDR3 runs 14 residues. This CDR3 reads CASSLDVSYNEQFF. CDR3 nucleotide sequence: TGTGCCAGCAGCTTAGATGTCTCCTACAATGAGCAGTTCTTC.

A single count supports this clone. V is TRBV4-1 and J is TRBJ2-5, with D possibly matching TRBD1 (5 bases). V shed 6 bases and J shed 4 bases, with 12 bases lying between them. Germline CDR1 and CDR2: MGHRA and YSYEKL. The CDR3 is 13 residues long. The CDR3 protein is CASRETATETQYF. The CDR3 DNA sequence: TGCGCCAGCAGAGAGACAGCCACAGAGACCCAGTACTTC.

CDR3 nucleotides: TGCAGCGTCACTGGAGGGAACAATGAGCAGTTCTTC. This sequence encodes CSVTGGNNEQFF. This chain uses TRBV29-1 with TRBJ2-1, with a tentative D call TRBD2 (6 bases). Trimming removed 6 bases from V and 5 bases from J, with 11 bases in between. Germline CDR1 and CDR2: SQVTM and ANQGSEA. The CDR3 is made up of 12 amino acids.

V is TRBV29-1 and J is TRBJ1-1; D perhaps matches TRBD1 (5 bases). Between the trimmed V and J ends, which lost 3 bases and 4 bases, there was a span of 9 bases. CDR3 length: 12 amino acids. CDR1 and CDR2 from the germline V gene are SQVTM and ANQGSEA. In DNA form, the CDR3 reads TGCAGCGTTGACCGGGACGGCACTGAAGCTTTCTTT. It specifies CSVDRDGTEAFF.

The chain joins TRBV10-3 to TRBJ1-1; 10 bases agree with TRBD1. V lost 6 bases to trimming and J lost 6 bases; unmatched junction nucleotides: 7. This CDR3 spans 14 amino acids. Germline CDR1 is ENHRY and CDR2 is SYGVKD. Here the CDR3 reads CAIRDGQGGAEAFF. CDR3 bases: TGTGCCATCAGGGACGGACAGGGGGGTGCTGAAGCTTTCTTT.

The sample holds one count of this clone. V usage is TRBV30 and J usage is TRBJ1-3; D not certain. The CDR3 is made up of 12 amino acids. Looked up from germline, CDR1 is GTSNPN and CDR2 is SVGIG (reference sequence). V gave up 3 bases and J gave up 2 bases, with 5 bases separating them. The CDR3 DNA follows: TGTGCCTGGAGAAGGGCTGGAAACACCATATATTTT. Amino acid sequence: CAWRRAGNTIYF.

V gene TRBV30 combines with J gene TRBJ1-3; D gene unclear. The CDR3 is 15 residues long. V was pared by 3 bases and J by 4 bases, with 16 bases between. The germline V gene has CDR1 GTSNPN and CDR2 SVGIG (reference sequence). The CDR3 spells CAWSRTATSGNTIYF. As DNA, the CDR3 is TGTGCCTGGAGCCGTACAGCGACGTCAGGAAACACCATATATTTT.